The entry that follows covers one TCR beta chain sequence. Seattle-derived patients entered the study during active infection and were followed longitudinally. The data were taken from a study of blood T cell repertoires in COVID-19. Study processing details: Researchers report that nucleated cell counts were estimated from reference gene primer amplification. Here immunoSEQ multiplex PCR was the method, and the copy in TCRdb shows in-frame clones only, minus some. V and J calls and clone size are as listed in that table; D and trimming were resolved from the DNA. The table shows some 110,000 clones, with approximately 85% occurring only once. The receptor comes from a woman older than 75 with COVID-19, enrolled during active disease. The sample comprised peripheral blood.

The CDR3 DNA reads TGTGCCAGCAACCCGGGAGGAGGGACCGGGGAGCTGTTTTTT. Translation: CASNPGGGTGELFF. The gene calls are TRBV6-5 and TRBJ2-2, with 7 bases identical to TRBD2. The V gene end was trimmed by 7 bases and the J gene end by 5 bases; junction bases not matched to a gene: 7. There are 14 residues in the CDR3. Looked up from germline, CDR1 is MNHEY and CDR2 is SVGAGI.